This T cell receptor (beta chain) was documented in a study of Graves' ophthalmopathy and Graves' hyperthyroidism. TCR beta CDR3 amplification used RNA transcripts. The library came from an HTBI-primed first-round RT-PCR and a second-round multiplex PCR. TCRdb passed the multiplex PCR reads through MiXCR, listing each CDR3 protein once. The sample records about 1.2 million distinct CDR3 sequences, about 35% being singletons. General study findings and limits: In separating ophthalmopathy from stable hyperthyroidism, a 13-signature model achieved roughly 87% sensitivity and around 80% specificity.

The length of the CDR3 is 16 residues. Points on this clonotype: Its specificity is unknown. One end of the junction varies from germline; a read error may be responsible.

This TCR came from an adult man with Graves' hyperthyroidism. Sequencing was carried out using peripheral blood or thyroid tissue (not recorded which). V is TRBV6-7 and J is TRBJ2-5; no clear D gene. Being an ORF, TRBV6-7 has a function that is uncertain. The chain's CDR3 is CASSHGDQPDQETQYF. The CDR3 DNA reads as TGCGCCAGCAGCCATGGGGATCAGCCAGACCAAGAGACCCAGTACTTC.